Below, 9 T cell receptor beta chains from the same sample are listed, as sequenced in a study of identical twins. Each CDR3 protein gets one entry after TCRdb re-called the 5' RACE reads with MiXCR. The repertoire holds hundreds of thousands of distinct CDR3 sequences, 8% to 9% seen once, with around 0.98% in the top ten. Another study also made use of these data, one on yellow fever vaccine responses in identical twins.

The sample was PBMCs. The receptors shown here come from a woman aged 18-29 years in good health.

This clonotype was seen repeatedly, ten times or more. The chain couples TRBV27 to TRBJ2-7; 8 nucleotides align to TRBD1. V shed 5 bases and J 0 bases; nucleotides not matched to a gene: 0. The CDR3 consists of 13 residues. CDR1 is MNHEY and CDR2 is SMNVEV in the germline V gene (reference sequence). CDR3 bases: TGTGCCAGCAGTACAGGGGGCTCCTACGAGCAGTACTTC. Translated: CASSTGGSYEQYF.

The chain carries TRBV12-3 or TRBV12-4 and TRBJ1-6; 10 nucleotides agree with TRBD1. The CDR3 has 15 amino acids. Trimming at V came to 5 bases and at J to 10 bases, leaving 8 bases not matched to a gene. CDR3 sequence: CASSPTGQGDSPLHF. CDR3 nucleotide sequence: TGTGCCAGCAGTCCGACCGGACAGGGGGACTCACCCCTCCACTTT.

The chain carries TRBV11-2 and TRBJ2-5; D is possibly TRBD2 (6 bases). V gave up 8 bases and J gave up 5 bases, with 12 bases separating them. Germline V lookup: CDR1 SGHAT, CDR2 FQNNGV. The CDR3 length is 12 residues. Written as DNA, the CDR3 is TGTGCCAGCGGCCTAGGAGGGGAGACCCAGTACTTC. It translates to CASGLGGETQYF.

This clonotype was seen a handful of times. The V and J genes are TRBV10-3 and TRBJ2-3; D may be TRBD1 or TRBD2 (5 bases each). The germline V gene has CDR1 ENHRY and CDR2 SYGVKD. This CDR3 region has 15 residues. The V end lost 0 bases, the J end lost 5 bases, and 12 bases lay between the germline ends. The CDR3 coding sequence is TGTGCCATCAGTGAGTCTAGGGACGGAGGAGATACGCAGTATTTT. Amino acid sequence: CAISESRDGGDTQYF.

V gene TRBV7-9 combines with J gene TRBJ2-5; the match to TRBD2 covers 8 bases. This CDR3 spans 16 amino acids. The V gene's germline CDR1 is SEHNR and CDR2 FQNEAQ (reference sequence). With 2 bases clipped from V and 0 bases from J, the junction kept 5 bases outside the gene matches. CDR3 sequence reads: CASSLPTSDYQETQYF. CDR3 DNA sequence: TGTGCCAGCAGCTTACCGACTAGCGATTACCAAGAGACCCAGTACTTC.

This clonotype was seen repeatedly, ten times or more. V gene TRBV12-3 or TRBV12-4 combines with J gene TRBJ2-5, with 12 bases matching TRBD2. With V trimmed by 6 bases and J by 2 bases, 4 bases remained unmatched. This CDR3 spans 15 amino acids. In DNA form, the CDR3 reads TGTGCCAGCAGCTCAGGACTAGCGGGGCAAGAGACCCAGTACTTC. Translating it yields CASSSGLAGQETQYF.

This clonotype was recorded at least ten times. The chain uses TRBV7-2 and TRBJ2-3; no reliable D call. CDR1 is SGHTA and CDR2 is FQGNSA in the germline V gene. The CDR3 totals 12 residues. V dropped 5 bases and J dropped 7 bases, with 10 bases sitting between them. DNA of the CDR3: TGTGCCAGCAGCCAACCGGGCAATACGCAGTATTTT. This sequence encodes CASSQPGNTQYF.

This clonotype was observed many times. This rearrangement joins TRBV25-1 to TRBJ2-1; 10 nucleotides align to TRBD1. The CDR3 has 15 residues. The germline CDR1 and CDR2 sequences are MGHDK and SYGVNS. J lost 4 bases, V lost 5 bases, and 5 bases had no gene match. The CDR3 coding sequence is TGTGCCAGCAGTCACCGGGACAGGGGATACAATGAGCAGTTCTTC. Translation: CASSHRDRGYNEQFF.

This clonotype was seen only a few times. This chain links TRBV4-3 with TRBJ2-7; 8 bases agree with TRBD1. J lost 6 bases, V lost 3 bases, and 4 bases had no gene match. The length of the CDR3 is 13 residues. Germline CDR1 reads LGHNA; CDR2 reads YSLEER. This CDR3 is CASSQVTGAEQYF. The CDR3 DNA reads as TGCGCCAGCAGCCAGGTGACAGGGGCCGAGCAGTACTTC.